The T cell receptor beta chain described here comes from a study of regulatory T cells in long-lasting Graves disease. CDR3-region Arm-PCR and iRepertoire HTBI primers produced the TCR beta libraries. Using its own MiXCR run on the multiplex PCR reads, TCRdb lists one record per CDR3 protein. The sample lists 350,000 to 450,000 distinct CDR3 sequences, 15% seen once, with over 15% in the top ten. Stated time point: newly diagnosed GD, antithyroid drugs for less than 3 months. Preparation of the TCR library used RNA extracted from PBMCs. EDTA tubes were used for drawing around 9 milliliters of peripheral blood. V trimming: 7 bases; J trimming: 6 bases; junction bases outside the gene matches: 8. This CDR3 is built from 13 residues. Germline-derived CDR1 and CDR2 are SGDLS and YYNGEE. This clonotype has just a few counts. The same specimen was also included in a second study, on T cells in Graves' hyperthyroidism and ophthalmopathy. That paper adds: Stable disease denoted Graves' hyperthyroidism without ophthalmopathy progression within 18 months. Criteria for exclusion of patients were uncontrolled infection, other autoimmune disease, pregnancy or lactation.

This rearrangement joins TRBV9 to TRBJ1-2, with 8 bases fitting TRBD1. Sequences were derived from peripheral blood mononuclear cells (PBMCs), sampled at new diagnosis, from a patient treated with antithyroid drugs. This receptor was obtained from a woman aged 25 to 39 with Graves disease. DNA of the CDR3: TGTGCCAGCGGGGGCAGGGGGCCGCATGGCTACACCTTC. Protein product: CASGGRGPHGYTF.